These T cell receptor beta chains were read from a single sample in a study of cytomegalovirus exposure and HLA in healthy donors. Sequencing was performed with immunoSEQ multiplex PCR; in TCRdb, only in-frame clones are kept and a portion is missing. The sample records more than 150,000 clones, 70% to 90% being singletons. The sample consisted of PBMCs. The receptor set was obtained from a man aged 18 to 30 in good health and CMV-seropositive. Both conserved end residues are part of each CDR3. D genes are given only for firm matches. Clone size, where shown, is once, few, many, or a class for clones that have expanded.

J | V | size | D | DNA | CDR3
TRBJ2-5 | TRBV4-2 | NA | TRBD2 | TGTGCCAGCAGCCAAACCGGGACTAGCGGACAGCCCCCATCGAGGCAGTACTTC | CASSQTGTSGQPPSRQYF
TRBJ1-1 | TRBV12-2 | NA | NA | TGTGCAAGTCGCTTAGCCACTGGCAGGGTGGCGGACACTGAAGCTTTCTTT | CASRLATGRVADTEAFF
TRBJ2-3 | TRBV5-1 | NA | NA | TGCGCCAGCAGTAATCCGGGTCTAGCCGGAGATACGCAGTATTTT | CASSNPGLAGDTQYF
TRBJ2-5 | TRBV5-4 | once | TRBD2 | TGTGCCAGCAGCTCTCAGCGGGGGGGCCGTGGGGAGACCCAGTACTTC | CASSSQRGGRGETQYF
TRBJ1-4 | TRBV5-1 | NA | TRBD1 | TGCGCCAGCAGCTTTCGACAGGGGGATCGAGAAAAACTGTTTTTT | CASSFRQGDREKLFF
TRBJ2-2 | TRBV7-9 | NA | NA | TGTGCCAGCAGCACCCAGCGGCGCCTATCCACCGGGGAGCTGTTTTTT | CASSTQRRLSTGELFF
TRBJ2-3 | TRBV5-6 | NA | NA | TGTGCCAGCAGCATGGCCCCTAGTTGGGTAGGGGCAGATACGCAGTATTTT | CASSMAPSWVGADTQYF
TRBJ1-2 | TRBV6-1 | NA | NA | TGTGCCAGCACCAACGGGGGGGCAGCGGGCTACACCTTC | CASTNGGAAGYTF
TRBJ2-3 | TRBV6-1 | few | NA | TGTGCCAGCAGTTCCACCTCTCGCGCGACGCAGTATTTT | CASSSTSRATQYF
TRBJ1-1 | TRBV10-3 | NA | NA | TGTGCCATCAGTGGGACAGACAGAACAGTGGCTTTCTTT | CAISGTDRTVAFF
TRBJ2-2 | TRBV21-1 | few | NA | TGTGCCAGCAGCACCCCCGCAGAGGGTCGAGACACCGGGGAGCTGTTTTTT | CASSTPAEGRDTGELFF
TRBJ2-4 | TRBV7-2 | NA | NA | TGTGCCAGCAGCTTCGGTGCCGCCCCTGGAGCCATTCAGTACTTC | CASSFGAAPGAIQYF
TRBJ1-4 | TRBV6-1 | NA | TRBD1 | TGTGCCAGCAGTGAATTAACAGGGGGCGTTAGTGAAAAACTGTTTTTT | CASSELTGGVSEKLFF
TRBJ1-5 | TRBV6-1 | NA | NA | TGTGCCAGCAGTGACGGGACAAGGAGCAATCAGCCCCAGCATTTT | CASSDGTRSNQPQHF
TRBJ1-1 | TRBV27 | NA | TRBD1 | TGTGCCAGCAGTTCGAGGACAGGGTTAGAATCGACGGCTTTCTTT | CASSSRTGLESTAFF
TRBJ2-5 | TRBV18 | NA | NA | TGTGCCAGCTCCCCCGGGGTACAAGAGACCCAGTACTTC | CASSPGVQETQYF
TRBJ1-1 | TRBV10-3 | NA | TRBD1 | TGTGCCATCAGTGAGCCACGGACAGGGGGCATCACTGAAGCTTTCTTT | CAISEPRTGGITEAFF
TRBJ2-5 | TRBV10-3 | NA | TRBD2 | TGTGCCATCAGTGAGCCAGCTAGCGGGGGTCAAGAGACCCAGTACTTC | CAISEPASGGQETQYF